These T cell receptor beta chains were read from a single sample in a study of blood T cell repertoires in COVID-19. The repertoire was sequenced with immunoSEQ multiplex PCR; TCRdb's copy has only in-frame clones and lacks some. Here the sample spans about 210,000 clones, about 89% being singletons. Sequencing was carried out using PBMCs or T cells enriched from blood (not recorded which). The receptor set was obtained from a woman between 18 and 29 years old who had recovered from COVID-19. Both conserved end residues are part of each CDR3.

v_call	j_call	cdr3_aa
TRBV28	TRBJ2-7	CASSPRGGNRAYEQYF
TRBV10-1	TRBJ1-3	CASSGTATGNTIYF
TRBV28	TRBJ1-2	CASSRQGTYYGYTF
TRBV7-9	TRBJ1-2	CASSQPYATRNLYGYTF
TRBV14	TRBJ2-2	CASSQPTGHYTGELFF
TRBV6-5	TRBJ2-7	CASRPGQSYEQYF
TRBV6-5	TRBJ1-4	CASSQRQGQLFF
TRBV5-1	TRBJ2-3	CASSSSGETDTQYF
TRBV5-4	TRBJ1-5	CASSPGRNQPQHF
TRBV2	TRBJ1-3	CASSARESENTIYF
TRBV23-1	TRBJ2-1	CASSQSPTGGYNEQFF
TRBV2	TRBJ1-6	CASTGGPSSPLHF
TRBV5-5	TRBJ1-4	CASSWTGTNEKLFF
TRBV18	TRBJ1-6	CASSPNPGSVYNSPLHF
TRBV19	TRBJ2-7	CASSIGPGQGSYEQYF
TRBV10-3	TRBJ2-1	CAITNPGQMKNEQFF
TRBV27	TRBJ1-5	CASAPWYSYRQHSNQPQHF
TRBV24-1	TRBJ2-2	CATQGDTGELFF
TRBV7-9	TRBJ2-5	CASSPRPWGGKETQYF
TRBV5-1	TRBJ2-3	CASSLGDIQGRDTQYF
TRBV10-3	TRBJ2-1	CAITRTSGGAKDEQFF
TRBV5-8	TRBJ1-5	CATSRTGGNQPQHF
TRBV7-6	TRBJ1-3	CASSLQGEGSGNTIYF
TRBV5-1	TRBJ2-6	CASRSESGANVLTF
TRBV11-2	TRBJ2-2	CASSSRGPDTGELFF
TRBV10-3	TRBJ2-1	CAISTATTDYNEQFF
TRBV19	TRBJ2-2	CASSDYGTGYSGELFF
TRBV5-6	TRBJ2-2	CASSFPDNTGELFF
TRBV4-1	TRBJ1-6	CASSQVQGKNSPLHF
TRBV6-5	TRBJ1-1	CASSYALTGNTEAFF
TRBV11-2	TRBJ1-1	CASSLEGAGITFF